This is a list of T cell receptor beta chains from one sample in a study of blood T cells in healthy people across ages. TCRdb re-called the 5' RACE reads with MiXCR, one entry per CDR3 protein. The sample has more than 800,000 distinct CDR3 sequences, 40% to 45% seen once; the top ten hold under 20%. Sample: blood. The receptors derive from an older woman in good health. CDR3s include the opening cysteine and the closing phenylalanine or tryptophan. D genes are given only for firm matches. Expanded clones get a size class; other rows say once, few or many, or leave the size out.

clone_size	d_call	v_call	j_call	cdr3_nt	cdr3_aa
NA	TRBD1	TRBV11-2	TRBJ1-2	TGTGCCAGCAGCTCCTGGACAGGGGGAAGAAGTGGCTACACCTTC	CASSSWTGGRSGYTF
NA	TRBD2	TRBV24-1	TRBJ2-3	TGTGCCACCAGTGATACTAGCGGGTATACGCAGTATTTT	CATSDTSGYTQYF
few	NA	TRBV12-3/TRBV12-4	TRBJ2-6	TGTGCCAGCAGTTTAATCGGACCCAGTGCTGGGGCCAACGTCCTGACTTTC	CASSLIGPSAGANVLTF
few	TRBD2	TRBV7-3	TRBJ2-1	TGTGCCAGCAGCCCCAGACTAGCGGGGGACGGGTACAATGAGCAGTTCTTC	CASSPRLAGDGYNEQFF
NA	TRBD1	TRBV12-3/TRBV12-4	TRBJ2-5	TGTGCCAGCATCTTGGGACAGGGAGGCGAGACCCAGTACTTC	CASILGQGGETQYF
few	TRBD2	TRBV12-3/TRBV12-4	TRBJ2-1	TGTGCCAGCAGTTTATCTAGCGGGAGCGATGAGCAGTTCTTC	CASSLSSGSDEQFF
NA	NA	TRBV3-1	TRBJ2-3	TGTGCCAGCAGCCAAGATGTGACGGGTTATACGCAGTATTTT	CASSQDVTGYTQYF
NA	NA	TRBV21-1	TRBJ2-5	TGTGCCAGCAGCAAAGGGCCTAGCGGGAACGGTGAACAGTACTTC	CASSKGPSGNGEQYF
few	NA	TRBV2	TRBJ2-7	TGTGCCAGCCTAAAGCTAGTCGGTAGCGAGCAGTACTTC	CASLKLVGSEQYF
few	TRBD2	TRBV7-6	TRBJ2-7	TGTGCCAGCAGCTCCGGGGGCAGCGGGAGACCCGAGCAGTACTTC	CASSSGGSGRPEQYF
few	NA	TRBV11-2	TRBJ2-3	TGTGCCAGCAGCCAAGGGACCACCCGGGATACGCAGTATTTT	CASSQGTTRDTQYF
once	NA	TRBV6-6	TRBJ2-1	TGTGCCAGCAGTCGACTGGTCTCCTACAATGAGCAGTTCTTC	CASSRLVSYNEQFF
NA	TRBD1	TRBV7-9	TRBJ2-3	TGTGCCAGCAGCTTAGATCAGCCTAGCCCAGGGGGCGCAGATACGCAGTATTTT	CASSLDQPSPGGADTQYF
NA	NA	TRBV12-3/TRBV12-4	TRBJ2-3	TGTGCCAGCACCCCCACGTATTTT	CASTPTYF
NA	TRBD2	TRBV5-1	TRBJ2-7	TGCGCCAGCAGCCCCCGCGGGGGGACCGCCCCATTCATCGAGCAGTACTTC	CASSPRGGTAPFIEQYF
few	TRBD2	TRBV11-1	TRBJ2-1	TGTGCCAGCAGCTTTGCCATAGCGGGGGGACAGGGACTAGCGGGAGGTCCCTACAATGAGCAGTTCTTC	CASSFAIAGGQGLAGGPYNEQFF
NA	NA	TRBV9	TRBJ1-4	TGTGCCAGCAGCGTAGGGGACAACGGAGAAAAACTGTTTTTT	CASSVGDNGEKLFF
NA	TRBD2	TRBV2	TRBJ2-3	TGTGCCAGCAGTGTAAGCGGGAGAAGCACAGATACGCAGTATTTT	CASSVSGRSTDTQYF
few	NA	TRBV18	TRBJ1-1	TGTGCCAGCTCAGGAAACAGGAAGAACACTGAAGCTTTCTTT	CASSGNRKNTEAFF
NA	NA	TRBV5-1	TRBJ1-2	TGCGCCAGCAGCTTGGAGGGGTTGGGCTACACCTTC	CASSLEGLGYTF
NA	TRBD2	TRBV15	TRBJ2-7	TGTGCCACCAGCAGAGGACTAGCGCTGTACGAGCAGTACTTC	CATSRGLALYEQYF
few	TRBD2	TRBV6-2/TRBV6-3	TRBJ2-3	TGTGCCAGCAGTTACCCACTAGCGGTCCCCACAGATACGCAGTATTTT	CASSYPLAVPTDTQYF
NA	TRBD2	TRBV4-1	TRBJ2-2	TGCGCCAGCAGCCCTAGCGGGATGAACACCGGGGAGCTGTTTTTT	CASSPSGMNTGELFF
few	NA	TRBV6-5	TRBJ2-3	TGTGCCAGCAGTTACGGCGGCGCAGATACGCAGTATTTT	CASSYGGADTQYF